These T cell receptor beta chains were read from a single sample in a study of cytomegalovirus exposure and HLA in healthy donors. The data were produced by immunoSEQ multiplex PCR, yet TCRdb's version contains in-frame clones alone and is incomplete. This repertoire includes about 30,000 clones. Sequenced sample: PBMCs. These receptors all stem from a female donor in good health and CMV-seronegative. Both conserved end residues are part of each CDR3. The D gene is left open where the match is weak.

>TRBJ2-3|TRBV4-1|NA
CASSQGTTRGPDTQYF
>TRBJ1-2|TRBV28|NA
CASTLGSRNPRYGYTF
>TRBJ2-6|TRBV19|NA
CASSIRDISGANVLTF
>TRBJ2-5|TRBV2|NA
CASSDWMEQETQYF
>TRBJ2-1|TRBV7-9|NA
CASREGDRRGSGGLLRWFF
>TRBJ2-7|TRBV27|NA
CATKFSRVAYF
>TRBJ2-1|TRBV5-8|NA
CASSYLQGSYNEQFF
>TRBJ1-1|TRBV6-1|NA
CASSVDTGGPTEAFF
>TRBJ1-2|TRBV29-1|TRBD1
CSFLTGTYGYTF
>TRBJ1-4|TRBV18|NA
CASSEREGEKLFF
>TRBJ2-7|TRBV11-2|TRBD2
CASSSPSGGGEQYF
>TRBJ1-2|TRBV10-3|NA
CAISEKDSYGYTF
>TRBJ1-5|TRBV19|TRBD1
CASTTLTGGGSNQPQHF
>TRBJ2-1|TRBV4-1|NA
CASSQWTEGDNEQFF
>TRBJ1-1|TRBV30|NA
CAWSVRGGRTEAFF
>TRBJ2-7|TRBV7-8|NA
CASSPFYEQYF
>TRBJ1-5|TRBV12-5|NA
CASGTHRGWDNQPQHF
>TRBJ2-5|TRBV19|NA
CASSTAGLETQYF
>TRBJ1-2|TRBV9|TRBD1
CASTPGQGRGYTF
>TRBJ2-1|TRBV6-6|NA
CASSYYPSSYNEQFF
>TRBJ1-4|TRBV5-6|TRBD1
CASSSDRGRLANEKLFF
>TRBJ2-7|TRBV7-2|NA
CASSPRRQAYEQYF
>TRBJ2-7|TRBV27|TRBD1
CASWGQESSYEQYF
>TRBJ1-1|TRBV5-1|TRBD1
CASSPQGTGVSREAFF
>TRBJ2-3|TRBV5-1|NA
CASDSSGSTDTQYF
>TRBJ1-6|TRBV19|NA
CASRLRDGQGLYNSPLHF
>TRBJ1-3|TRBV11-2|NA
CASSSRRPGGNTIYF
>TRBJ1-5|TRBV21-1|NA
CASSSAYSNQPQHF
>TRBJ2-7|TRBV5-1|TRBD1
CASSSPGGYEQYF
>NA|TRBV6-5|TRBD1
CASGKDRGNNEQYF
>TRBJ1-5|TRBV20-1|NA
CSSGSNQPQHF
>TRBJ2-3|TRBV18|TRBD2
CASSSGLAVTDTQYF
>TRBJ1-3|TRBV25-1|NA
CASSGTGVYGNTIYF
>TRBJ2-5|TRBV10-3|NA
CAISAGQTRETQYF
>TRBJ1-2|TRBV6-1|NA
CASSEAGANYGYTF
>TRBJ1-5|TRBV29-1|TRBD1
CSVDGQGEGNQPQHF
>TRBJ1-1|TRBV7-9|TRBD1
CASSLVGTGVAEAFF
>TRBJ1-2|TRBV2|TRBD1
CASRQGVWGYTF
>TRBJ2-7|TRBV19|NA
CASSIGMAGNTYEQYF
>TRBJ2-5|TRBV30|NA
CAWSVSRKETQYF
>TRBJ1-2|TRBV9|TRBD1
CASSVTGEGGYTF
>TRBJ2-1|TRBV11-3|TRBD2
CASSLSGGSDEQFF
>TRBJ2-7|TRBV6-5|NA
CASSREGAHAYEQYF
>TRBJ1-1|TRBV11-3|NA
CASSLEDRFTLNTEAFF
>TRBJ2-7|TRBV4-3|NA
CASSQEYRPYEQYF
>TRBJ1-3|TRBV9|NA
CASSANGAGNTIYF
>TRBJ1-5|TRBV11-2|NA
CASSLALSGQPQHF
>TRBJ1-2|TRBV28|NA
CASSLSSYGYTF
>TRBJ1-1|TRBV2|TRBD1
CASRQGEVGPNTEAFF
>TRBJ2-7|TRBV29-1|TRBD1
CSAGTGVSEQYF
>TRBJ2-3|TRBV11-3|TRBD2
CASSVGTSGTSTDTQYF
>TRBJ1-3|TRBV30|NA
CAWSRAGARGNTIYF
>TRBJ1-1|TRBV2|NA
CASRTGSVAEAFF
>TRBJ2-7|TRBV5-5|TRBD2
CASSLVAGGPRAYEQYF
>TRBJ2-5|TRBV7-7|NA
CASSPRQAVETQYF
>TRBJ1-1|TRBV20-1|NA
CSAHRITEAFF
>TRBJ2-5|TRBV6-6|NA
CASSYSLFGGRETQYF
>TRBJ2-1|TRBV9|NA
CASSGRGRGSYNEQFF